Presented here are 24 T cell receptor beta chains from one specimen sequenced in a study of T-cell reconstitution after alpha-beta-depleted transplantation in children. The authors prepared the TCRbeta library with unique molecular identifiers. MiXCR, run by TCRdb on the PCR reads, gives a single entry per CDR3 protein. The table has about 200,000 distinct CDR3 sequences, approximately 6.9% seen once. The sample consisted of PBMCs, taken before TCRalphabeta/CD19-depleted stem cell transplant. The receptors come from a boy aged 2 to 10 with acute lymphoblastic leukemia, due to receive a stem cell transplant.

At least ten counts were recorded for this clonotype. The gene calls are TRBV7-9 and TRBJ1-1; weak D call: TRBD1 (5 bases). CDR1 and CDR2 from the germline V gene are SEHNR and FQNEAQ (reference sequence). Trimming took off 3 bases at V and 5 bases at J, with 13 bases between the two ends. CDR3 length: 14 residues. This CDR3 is CASSFVGGSTEAFF. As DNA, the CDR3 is TGTGCCAGCAGCTTTGTTGGGGGTAGTACTGAAGCTTTCTTT.

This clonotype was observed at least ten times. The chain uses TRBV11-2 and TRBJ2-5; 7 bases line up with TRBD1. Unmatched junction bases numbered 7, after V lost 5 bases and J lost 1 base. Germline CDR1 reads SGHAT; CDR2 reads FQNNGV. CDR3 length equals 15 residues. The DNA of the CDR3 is TGTGCCAGCAGCCGACAGGGTGTTGGCCAAGAGACCCAGTACTTC. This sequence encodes CASSRQGVGQETQYF.

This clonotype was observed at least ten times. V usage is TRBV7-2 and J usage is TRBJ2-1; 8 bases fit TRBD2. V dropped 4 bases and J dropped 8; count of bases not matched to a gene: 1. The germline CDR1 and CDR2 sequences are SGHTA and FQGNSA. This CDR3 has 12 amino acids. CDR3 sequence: CASSSGGDEQFF. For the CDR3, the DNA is TGTGCCAGCAGCTCGGGGGGGGATGAGCAGTTCTTC.

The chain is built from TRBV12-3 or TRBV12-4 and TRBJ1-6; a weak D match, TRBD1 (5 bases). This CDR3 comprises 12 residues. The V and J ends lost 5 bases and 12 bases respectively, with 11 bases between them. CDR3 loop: CASSPGPRPLHF. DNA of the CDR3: TGTGCCAGCAGTCCGGGGCCTAGACCCCTCCACTTT.

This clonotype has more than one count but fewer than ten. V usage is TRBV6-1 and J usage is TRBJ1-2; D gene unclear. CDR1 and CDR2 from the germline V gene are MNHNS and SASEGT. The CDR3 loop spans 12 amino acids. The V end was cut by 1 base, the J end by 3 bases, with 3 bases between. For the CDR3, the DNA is TGTGCCAGCAGTGAAGTTGACTATGGCTACACCTTC. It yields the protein CASSEVDYGYTF.

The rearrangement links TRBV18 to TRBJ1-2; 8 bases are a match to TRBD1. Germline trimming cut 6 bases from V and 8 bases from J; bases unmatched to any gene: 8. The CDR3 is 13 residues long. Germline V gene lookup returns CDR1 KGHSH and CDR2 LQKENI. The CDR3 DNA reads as TGTGCCAGCTCTCGACAGGGGATAGAAGGCTACACCTTC. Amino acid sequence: CASSRQGIEGYTF. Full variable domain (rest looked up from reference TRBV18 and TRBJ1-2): NAGVMQNPRHLVRRRGQEARLRCSPMKGHSHVYWYRQLPEEGLKFMVYLQKENIIDESGMPKERFSAEFPKEGPSILRIQQVVRGDSAAYFCASSRQGIEGYTFGSGTRLTVV.

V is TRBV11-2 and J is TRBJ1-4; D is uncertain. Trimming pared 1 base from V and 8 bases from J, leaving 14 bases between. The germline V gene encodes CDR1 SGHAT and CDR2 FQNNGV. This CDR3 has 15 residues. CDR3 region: CASSLGIRGREKLFF. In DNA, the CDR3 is TGTGCCAGCAGCTTAGGGATCCGCGGCCGAGAAAAACTGTTTTTT.

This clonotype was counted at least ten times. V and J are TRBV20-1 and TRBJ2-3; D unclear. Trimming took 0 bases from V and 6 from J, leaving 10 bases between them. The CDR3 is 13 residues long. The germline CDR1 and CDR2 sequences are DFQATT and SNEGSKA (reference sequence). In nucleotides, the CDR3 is TGCAGTGCTAGAGAGGGCGTAGTGGATACGCAGTATTTT. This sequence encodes CSAREGVVDTQYF.

Here the CDR3 reads CASSDKSGRADTQYF. The CDR3 region has the DNA TGTGCCAGCAGTGACAAGAGCGGGAGGGCAGATACGCAGTATTTT. The V and J genes are TRBV7-2 and TRBJ2-3; 10 bases are a match to TRBD2. CDR1 is SGHTA and CDR2 is FQGNSA in the germline V gene. Trimming cost V 6 bases and J 4 bases; bases outside gene matches: 7. The CDR3 has 15 residues.

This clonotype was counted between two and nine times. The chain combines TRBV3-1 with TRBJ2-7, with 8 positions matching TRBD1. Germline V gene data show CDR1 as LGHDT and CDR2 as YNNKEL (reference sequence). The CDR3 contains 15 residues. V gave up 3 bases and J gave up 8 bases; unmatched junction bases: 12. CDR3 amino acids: CASSQGTIGQGKQYF. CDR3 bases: TGTGCCAGCAGCCAGGGCACAATCGGACAGGGCAAGCAGTACTTC.

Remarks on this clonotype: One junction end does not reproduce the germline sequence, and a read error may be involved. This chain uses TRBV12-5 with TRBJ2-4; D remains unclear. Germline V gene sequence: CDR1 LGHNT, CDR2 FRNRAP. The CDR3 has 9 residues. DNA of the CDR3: TGTGCTAGTGGTCCCCGTCGCCGATTC. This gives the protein CASGPRRRF.

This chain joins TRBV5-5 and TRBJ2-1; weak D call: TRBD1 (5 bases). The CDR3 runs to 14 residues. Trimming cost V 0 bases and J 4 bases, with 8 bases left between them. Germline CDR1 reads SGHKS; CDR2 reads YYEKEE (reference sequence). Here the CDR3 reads CASSLVGPYNEQFF. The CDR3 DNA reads TGTGCCAGCAGCTTGGTGGGGCCTTACAATGAGCAGTTCTTC.

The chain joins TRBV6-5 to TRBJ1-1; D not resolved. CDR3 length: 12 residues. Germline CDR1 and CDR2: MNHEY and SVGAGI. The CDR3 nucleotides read TGTGCTAGCTTCCGGGAAACCACTGAAGCTTTCTTT. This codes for CASFRETTEAFF.

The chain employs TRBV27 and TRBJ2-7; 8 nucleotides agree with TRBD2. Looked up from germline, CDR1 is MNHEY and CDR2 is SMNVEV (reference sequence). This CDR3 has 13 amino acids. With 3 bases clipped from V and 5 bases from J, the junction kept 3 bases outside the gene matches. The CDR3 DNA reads TGTGCCAGCAGTTTCGGGGGGGGGAACGAGCAGTACTTC. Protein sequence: CASSFGGGNEQYF.

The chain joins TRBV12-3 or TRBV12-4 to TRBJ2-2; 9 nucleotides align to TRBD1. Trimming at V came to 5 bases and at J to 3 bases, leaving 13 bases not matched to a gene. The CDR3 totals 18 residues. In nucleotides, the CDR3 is TGTGCCAGCAGTAATCGCATAAGACAGGGGGGTTACACCGGGGAGCTGTTTTTT. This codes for CASSNRIRQGGYTGELFF.

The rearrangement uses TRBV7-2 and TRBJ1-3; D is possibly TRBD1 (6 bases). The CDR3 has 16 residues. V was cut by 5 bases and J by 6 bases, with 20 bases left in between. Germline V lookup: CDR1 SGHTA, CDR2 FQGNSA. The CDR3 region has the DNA TGTGCCAGCAGCCTACGCGGGGGGCGATTTGAAAACACCATATATTTT. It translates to CASSLRGGRFENTIYF.

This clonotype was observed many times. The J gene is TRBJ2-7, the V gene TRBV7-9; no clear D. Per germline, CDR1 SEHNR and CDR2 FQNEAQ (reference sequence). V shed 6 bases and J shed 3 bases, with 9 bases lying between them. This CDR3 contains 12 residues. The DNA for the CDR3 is TGTGCCAGCAGTTCTAAAGGCTACGAGCAGTACTTC. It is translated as CASSSKGYEQYF.

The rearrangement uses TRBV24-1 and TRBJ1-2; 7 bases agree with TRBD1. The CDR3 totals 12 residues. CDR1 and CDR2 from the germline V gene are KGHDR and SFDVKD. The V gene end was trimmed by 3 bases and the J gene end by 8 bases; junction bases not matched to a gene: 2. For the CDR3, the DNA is TGTGCCACCAGTGATCCGGGACAGGGCTACACCTTC. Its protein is CATSDPGQGYTF.

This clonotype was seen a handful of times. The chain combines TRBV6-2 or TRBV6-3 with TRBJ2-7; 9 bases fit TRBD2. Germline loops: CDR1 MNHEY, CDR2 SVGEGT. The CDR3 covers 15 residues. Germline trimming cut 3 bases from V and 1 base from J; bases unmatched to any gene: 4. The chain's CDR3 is CASSYRLAGSYEQYF. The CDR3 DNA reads TGTGCCAGCAGTTATCGCCTAGCGGGGTCCTACGAGCAGTACTTC.

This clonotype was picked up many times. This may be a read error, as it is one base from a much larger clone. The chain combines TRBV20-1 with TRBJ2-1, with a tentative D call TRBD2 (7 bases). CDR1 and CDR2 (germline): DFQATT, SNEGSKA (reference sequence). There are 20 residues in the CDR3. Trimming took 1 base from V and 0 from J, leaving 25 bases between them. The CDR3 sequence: CSARAIPAGAPPSSYNEQFF. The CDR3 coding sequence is TGCAGTGCTAGAGCTATCCCTGCGGGGGCGCCTCCTAGCTCCTACAATGAGCAGTTCTTC.

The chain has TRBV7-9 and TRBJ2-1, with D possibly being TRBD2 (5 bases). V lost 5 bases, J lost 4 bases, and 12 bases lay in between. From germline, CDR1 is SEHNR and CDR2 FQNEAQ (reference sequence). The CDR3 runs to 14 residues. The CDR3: CASSAIRTYNEQFF. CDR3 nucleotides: TGTGCCAGCAGCGCAATTCGGACTTACAATGAGCAGTTCTTC.

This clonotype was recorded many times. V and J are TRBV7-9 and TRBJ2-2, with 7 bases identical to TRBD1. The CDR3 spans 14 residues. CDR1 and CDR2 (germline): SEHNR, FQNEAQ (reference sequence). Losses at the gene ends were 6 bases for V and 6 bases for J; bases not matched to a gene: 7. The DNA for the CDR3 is TGTGCCAGCAGATTGGGACAGAGTGCCGGGGAGCTGTTTTTT. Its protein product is CASRLGQSAGELFF.

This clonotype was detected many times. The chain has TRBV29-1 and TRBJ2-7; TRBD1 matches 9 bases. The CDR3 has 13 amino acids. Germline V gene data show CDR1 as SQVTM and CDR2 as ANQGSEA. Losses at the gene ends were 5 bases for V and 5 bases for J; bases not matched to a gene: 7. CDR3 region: CSVSGTGYHEQYF. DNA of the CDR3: TGCAGCGTTAGCGGGACAGGGTATCACGAGCAGTACTTC.

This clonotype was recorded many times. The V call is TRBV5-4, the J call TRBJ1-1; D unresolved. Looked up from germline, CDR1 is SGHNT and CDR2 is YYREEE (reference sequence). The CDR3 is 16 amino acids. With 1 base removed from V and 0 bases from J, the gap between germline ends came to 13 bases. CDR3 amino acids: CASSLWGGGMNTEAFF. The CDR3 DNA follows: TGTGCCAGCAGCTTGTGGGGAGGAGGGATGAACACTGAAGCTTTCTTT.